Sequencing of this T cell receptor (beta chain) was carried out in a study of blood T cell repertoires in COVID-19. Study information: Sources were T cells, B-cell-depleted T cells, or PBMCs; the material itself was cDNA or gDNA.

Profiling relied on immunoSEQ multiplex PCR, and the TCRdb table lists in-frame clones only, not all of them. Of fewer than 250,000 clones listed, 80% to 90% are singletons. The length of the CDR3 is 16 residues. V was cut by 4 bases and J by 2 bases, with 18 bases left in between. CDR1 and CDR2 from the germline V gene are MNHEY and SVGEGT. This receptor was identified in a man aged 25-40 years with active or convalescent COVID-19. Sequences were obtained from peripheral blood. The chain carries TRBV6-2 or TRBV6-3 and TRBJ2-7, with D possibly TRBD2 on 6 matching bases. The CDR3 is CASSSSSSGKPYEQYF. CDR3 nucleotide sequence: TGTGCCAGCAGTTCATCGAGTAGCGGAAAACCCTACGAGCAGTACTTC.